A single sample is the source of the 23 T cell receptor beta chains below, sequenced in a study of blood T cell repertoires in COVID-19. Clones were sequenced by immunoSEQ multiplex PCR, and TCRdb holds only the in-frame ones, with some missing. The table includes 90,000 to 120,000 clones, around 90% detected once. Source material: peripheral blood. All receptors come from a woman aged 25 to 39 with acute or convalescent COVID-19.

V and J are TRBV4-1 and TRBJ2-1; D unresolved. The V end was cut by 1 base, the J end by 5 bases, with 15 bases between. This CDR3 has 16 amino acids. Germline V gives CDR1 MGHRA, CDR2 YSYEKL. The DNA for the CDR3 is TGCGCCAGCAGCCAAGTTCCCCTCCGCAGTCACAATGAGCAGTTCTTC. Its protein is CASSQVPLRSHNEQFF.

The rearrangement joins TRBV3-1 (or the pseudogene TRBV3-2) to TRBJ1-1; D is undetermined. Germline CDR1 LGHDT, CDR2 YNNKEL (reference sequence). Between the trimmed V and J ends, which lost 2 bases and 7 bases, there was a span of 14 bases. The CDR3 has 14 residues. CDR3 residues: CASSQSGRSYEAFF. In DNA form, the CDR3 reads TGTGCCAGCAGCCAAAGCGGCAGGAGCTATGAAGCTTTCTTT.

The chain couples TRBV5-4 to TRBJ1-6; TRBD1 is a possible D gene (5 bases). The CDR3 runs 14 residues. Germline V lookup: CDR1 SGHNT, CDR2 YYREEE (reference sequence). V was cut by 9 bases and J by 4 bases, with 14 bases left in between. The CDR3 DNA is TGTGCCACCCAGGGAGGCCTTTATAATTCACCCCTCCACTTT. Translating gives CATQGGLYNSPLHF.

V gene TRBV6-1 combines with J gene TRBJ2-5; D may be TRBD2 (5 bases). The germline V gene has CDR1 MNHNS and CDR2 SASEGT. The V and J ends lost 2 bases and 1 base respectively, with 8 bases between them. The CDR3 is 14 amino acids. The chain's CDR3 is CASSESGVQETQYF. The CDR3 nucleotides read TGTGCCAGCAGTGAATCCGGGGTCCAAGAGACCCAGTACTTC.

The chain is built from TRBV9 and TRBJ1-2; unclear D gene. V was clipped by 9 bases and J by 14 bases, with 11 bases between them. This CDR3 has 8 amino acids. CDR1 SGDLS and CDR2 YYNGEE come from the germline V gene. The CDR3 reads CATSPFTF. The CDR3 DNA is TGTGCCACCTCCCCCTTTACCTTC.

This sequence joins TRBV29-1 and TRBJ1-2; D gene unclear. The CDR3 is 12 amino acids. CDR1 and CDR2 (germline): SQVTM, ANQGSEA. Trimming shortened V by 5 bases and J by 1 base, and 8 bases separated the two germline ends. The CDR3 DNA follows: TGCAGCGTTAGACTGATTAACTATGGCTACACCTTC. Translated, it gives CSVRLINYGYTF.

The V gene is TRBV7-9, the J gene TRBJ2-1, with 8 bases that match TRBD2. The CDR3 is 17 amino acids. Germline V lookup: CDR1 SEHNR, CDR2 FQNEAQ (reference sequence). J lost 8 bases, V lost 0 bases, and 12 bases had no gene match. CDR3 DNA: TGTGCCAGCAGCTTAGCCCTTGCGGGGGGCCTCGAAGATGAGCAGTTCTTC. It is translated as CASSLALAGGLEDEQFF.

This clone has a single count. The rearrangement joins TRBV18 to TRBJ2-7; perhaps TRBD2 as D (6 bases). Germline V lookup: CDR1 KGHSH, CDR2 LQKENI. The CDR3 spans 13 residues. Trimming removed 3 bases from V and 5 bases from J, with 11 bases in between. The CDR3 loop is CASSPGGVNEQYF. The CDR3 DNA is TGTGCCAGCTCACCGGGCGGGGTCAACGAGCAGTACTTC.

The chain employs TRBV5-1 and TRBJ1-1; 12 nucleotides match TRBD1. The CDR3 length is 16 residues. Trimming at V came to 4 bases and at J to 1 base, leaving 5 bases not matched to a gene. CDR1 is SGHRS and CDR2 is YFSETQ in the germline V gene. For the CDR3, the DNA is TGCGCCAGCAGCGCGCGGGGACAGGGGGCGAACACTGAAGCTTTCTTT. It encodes CASSARGQGANTEAFF.

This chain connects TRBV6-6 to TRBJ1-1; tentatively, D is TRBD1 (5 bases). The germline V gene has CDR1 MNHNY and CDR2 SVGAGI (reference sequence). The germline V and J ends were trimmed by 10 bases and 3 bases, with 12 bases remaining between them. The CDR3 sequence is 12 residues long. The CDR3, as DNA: TGTGCCACTGGGACTTCTTACACTGAAGCTTTCTTT. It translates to CATGTSYTEAFF.

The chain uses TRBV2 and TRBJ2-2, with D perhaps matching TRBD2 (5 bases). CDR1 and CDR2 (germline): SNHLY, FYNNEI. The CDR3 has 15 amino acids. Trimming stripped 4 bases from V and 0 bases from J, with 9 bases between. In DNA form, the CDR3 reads TGTGCCAGCAGTGGATCGGGGTCGAACACCGGGGAGCTGTTTTTT. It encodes CASSGSGSNTGELFF.

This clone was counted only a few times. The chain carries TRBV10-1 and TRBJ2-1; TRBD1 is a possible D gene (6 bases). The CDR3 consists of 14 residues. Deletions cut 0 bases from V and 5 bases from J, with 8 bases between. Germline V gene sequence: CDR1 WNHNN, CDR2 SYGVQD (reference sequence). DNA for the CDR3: TGCGCCAGCAGTGAGTCGGGGGCAAACAATGAGCAGTTCTTC. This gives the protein CASSESGANNEQFF.

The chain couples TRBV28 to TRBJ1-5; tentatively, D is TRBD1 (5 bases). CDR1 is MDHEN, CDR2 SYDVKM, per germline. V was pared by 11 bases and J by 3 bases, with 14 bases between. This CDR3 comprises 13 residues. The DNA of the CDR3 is TGTGCCGCTAATCGACAGAACAATCAGCCCCAGCATTTT. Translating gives CAANRQNNQPQHF.

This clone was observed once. CDR3 bases: TGTGCCAGCAACAAGGACTCGGGGGGCTACGAGCAGTACTTC. As protein: CASNKDSGGYEQYF. J is TRBJ2-7 and V is TRBV5-5; 7 bases match TRBD2. Germline V gives CDR1 SGHKS, CDR2 YYEKEE (reference sequence). CDR3 length equals 14 residues. Trimming took 6 bases from V and 3 from J; bases not matched to a gene: 9.

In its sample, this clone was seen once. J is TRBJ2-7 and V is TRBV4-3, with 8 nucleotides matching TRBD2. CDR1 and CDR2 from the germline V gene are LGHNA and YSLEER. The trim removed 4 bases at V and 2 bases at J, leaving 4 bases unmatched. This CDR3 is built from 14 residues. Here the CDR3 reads CASSPIAGTYEQYF. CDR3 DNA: TGCGCCAGCAGCCCGATAGCGGGAACCTACGAGCAGTACTTC.

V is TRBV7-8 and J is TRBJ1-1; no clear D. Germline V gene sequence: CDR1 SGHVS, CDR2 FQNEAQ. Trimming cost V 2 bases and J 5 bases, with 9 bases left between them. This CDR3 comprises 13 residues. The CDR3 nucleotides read TGTGCCAGCAGCTTAAACTTGATGACTGAAGCTTTCTTT. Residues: CASSLNLMTEAFF. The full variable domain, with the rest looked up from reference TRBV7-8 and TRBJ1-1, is GAGVSQSPRYKVAKRGQDVALRCDPISGHVSLFWYQQALGQGPEFLTYFQNEAQLDKSGLPSDRFFAERPEGSVSTLKIQRTQQEDSAVYLCASSLNLMTEAFFGQGTRLTVV.

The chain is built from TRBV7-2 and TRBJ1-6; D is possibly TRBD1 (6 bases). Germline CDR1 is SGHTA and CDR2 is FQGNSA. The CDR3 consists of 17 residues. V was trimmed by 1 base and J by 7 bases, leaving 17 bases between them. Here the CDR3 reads CASSLDAYRAHNSPLHF. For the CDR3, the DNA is TGTGCCAGCAGCTTAGACGCCTACAGGGCTCACAATTCACCCCTCCACTTT. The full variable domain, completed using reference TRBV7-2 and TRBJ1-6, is GAGVSQSPSNKVTEKGKDVELRCDPISGHTALYWYRQSLGQGLEFLIYFQGNSAPDKSGLPSDRFSAERTGGSVSTLTIQRTQQEDSAVYLCASSLDAYRAHNSPLHFGNGTRLTVT.

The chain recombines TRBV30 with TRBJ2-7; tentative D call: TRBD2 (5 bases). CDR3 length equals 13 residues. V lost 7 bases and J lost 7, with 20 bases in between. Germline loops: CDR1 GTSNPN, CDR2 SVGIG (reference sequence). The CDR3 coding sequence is TGTGCCTTCGAGGCGGACCCAAGAGGGGAGCAGTACTTC. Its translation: CAFEADPRGEQYF.

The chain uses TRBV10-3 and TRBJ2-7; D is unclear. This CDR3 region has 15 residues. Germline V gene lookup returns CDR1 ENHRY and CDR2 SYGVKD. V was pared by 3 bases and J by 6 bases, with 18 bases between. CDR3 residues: CAISDGRLRPGEQYF. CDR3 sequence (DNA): TGTGCCATCAGTGACGGTCGACTCCGGCCCGGCGAGCAGTACTTC.

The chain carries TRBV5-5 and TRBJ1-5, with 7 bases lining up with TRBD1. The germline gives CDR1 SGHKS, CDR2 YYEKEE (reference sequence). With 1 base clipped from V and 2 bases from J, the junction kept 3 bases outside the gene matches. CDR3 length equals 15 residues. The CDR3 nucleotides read TGTGCCAGCAGCTTGATAGGACAGGGCAATCAGCCCCAGCATTTT. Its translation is CASSLIGQGNQPQHF.

The CDR3 DNA is TGTGCCAGCAGCGTGGCGACTAGCGGATTAACCGGGGAGCTGTTTTTT. Translation: CASSVATSGLTGELFF. The chain has TRBV5-5 and TRBJ2-2; 9 bases line up with TRBD2. J gave up 5 bases and V 4 bases, and 9 bases lay outside the gene matches. There are 16 residues in the CDR3. Germline lookup yields CDR1 SGHKS and CDR2 YYEKEE (reference sequence).

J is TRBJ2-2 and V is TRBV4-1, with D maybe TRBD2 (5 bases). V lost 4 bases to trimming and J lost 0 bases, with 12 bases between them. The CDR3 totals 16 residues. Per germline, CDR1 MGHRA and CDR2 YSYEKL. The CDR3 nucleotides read TGCGCCAGCAGCCCCCGGGGAACAGCGAACACCGGGGAGCTGTTTTTT. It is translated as CASSPRGTANTGELFF.

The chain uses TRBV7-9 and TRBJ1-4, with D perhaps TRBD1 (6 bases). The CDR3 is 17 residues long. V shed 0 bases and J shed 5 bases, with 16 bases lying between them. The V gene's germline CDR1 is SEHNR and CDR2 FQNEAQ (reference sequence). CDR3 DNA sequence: TGTGCCAGCAGCTTAGCCTCTACGGGACACCGCAATGAAAAACTGTTTTTT. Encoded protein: CASSLASTGHRNEKLFF.